These 18 T cell receptor beta chains were sequenced from one sample in a study of T cell responses to AZD1222 COVID-19 vaccine. Libraries were prepared by immunoSEQ multiplex PCR; TCRdb keeps only in-frame clonotypes and omits some of them. The sample yields fewer than 200,000 clones, roughly 90% seen once. Sequencing was performed on peripheral blood, taken 28 days after the second AZD1222 dose. These TCRs come from an adult who received the AZD1222 COVID-19 vaccine.

V and J are TRBV5-6 and TRBJ1-4; a possible D gene is TRBD1 (5 bases). The CDR3 has 16 amino acids. Germline CDR1 SGHDT, CDR2 YYEEEE. Trimming took 4 bases from V and 2 from J, leaving 15 bases between them. CDR3 nucleotide sequence: TGTGCCAGCAGCAACTACCAGGGAGGTACTAATGAAAAACTGTTTTTT. Protein: CASSNYQGGTNEKLFF. Complete variable domain (other parts from reference TRBV5-6 and TRBJ1-4): DAGVTQSPTHLIKTRGQQVTLRCSPKSGHDTVSWYQQALGQGPQFIFQYYEEEERQRGNFPDRFSGHQFPNYSSELNVNALLLGDSALYLCASSNYQGGTNEKLFFGSGTQLSVL.

The rearrangement uses TRBV19 and TRBJ2-3, with D unresolved. CDR1 LNHDA and CDR2 SQIVND come from the germline V gene (reference sequence). The CDR3 is made up of 15 amino acids. V gave up 5 bases and J gave up 0 bases, with 12 bases separating them. CDR3 nucleotide sequence: TGTGCCAGTAGTGGAGCGAGGCCAAGCACAGATACGCAGTATTTT. This sequence encodes CASSGARPSTDTQYF. Combining the CDR3 with reference TRBV19 and TRBJ2-3 gives the whole variable domain DGGITQSPKYLFRKEGQNVTLSCEQNLNHDAMYWYRQDPGQGLRLIYYSQIVNDFQKGDIAEGYSVSREKKESFPLTVTSAQKNPTAFYLCASSGARPSTDTQYFGPGTRLTVL.

The chain recombines TRBV12-5 with TRBJ1-5; the D gene is possibly TRBD1 (5 bases). The germline gives CDR1 LGHNT, CDR2 FRNRAP. V shed 1 base and J shed 4 bases, with 17 bases lying between them. This CDR3 comprises 17 residues. CDR3 DNA sequence: TGTGCTAGTGGTTTGGGACAGCCCGTTGGAGGTAATCAGCCCCAGCATTTT. This codes for CASGLGQPVGGNQPQHF.

CDR3 DNA sequence: TGTGCCACCAGCACGACCTACAGGGGCACTGAAGCTTTCTTT. Translated: CATSTTYRGTEAFF. This chain links TRBV15 with TRBJ1-1; TRBD1 aligns across 7 bases. The CDR3 has 14 residues. Germline V gene sequence: CDR1 LNHNV, CDR2 YYDKDF (reference sequence). V was pared by 4 bases and J by 4 bases, with 6 bases of the junction left unmatched.

V is TRBV29-1 and J is TRBJ2-7; D is unresolved. The V end was cut by 5 bases, the J end by 4 bases, with 12 bases between. The CDR3 has 12 residues. Germline CDR1 SQVTM, CDR2 ANQGSEA. In DNA, the CDR3 is TGCAGCGTTCGCAGCTTACTTTACGAGCAGTACTTC. The encoded protein is CSVRSLLYEQYF.

This clone showed up just a few times. This chain connects TRBV7-2 to TRBJ2-7; weak D call: TRBD1 (6 bases). This CDR3 has 15 residues. Trimming took off 4 bases at V and 3 bases at J, with 16 bases between the two ends. CDR1 and CDR2 (germline): SGHTA, FQGNSA. CDR3 loop: CASSYSGGSSYEQYF. In DNA form, the CDR3 reads TGTGCCAGCAGCTATAGTGGGGGCAGCAGCTACGAGCAGTACTTC.

The V and J genes are TRBV6-1 and TRBJ2-4; TRBD1 agrees at 12 bases. There are 15 residues in the CDR3. The junction had 3 bases not matched to a gene; V was cut back by 2 bases and J by 7 bases. CDR1 is MNHNS, CDR2 SASEGT, per germline. The CDR3 DNA sequence: TGTGCCAGCAGTGAAAGGGGGACAGGGGGCAACATTCAGTACTTC. Encoded protein: CASSERGTGGNIQYF.

The CDR3 reads CASSHTVGTNYGYTF. CDR3 in DNA: TGTGCCAGCTCACACACCGTCGGAACTAACTATGGCTACACCTTC. The V and J genes are TRBV18 and TRBJ1-2; D call uncertain. CDR1 is KGHSH, CDR2 LQKENI, per germline. This CDR3 spans 15 amino acids. V shed 4 bases and J shed 0 bases, with 12 bases lying between them.

The chain recombines TRBV3-1 (or the pseudogene TRBV3-2) with TRBJ2-5; TRBD1 aligns across 12 bases. The ends lost 4 bases at V and 6 bases at J; junction bases unmatched: 9. Germline V gene lookup returns CDR1 LGHDT and CDR2 YNNKEL (reference sequence). The CDR3 has 16 residues. CDR3: CASSRGGTGGGKTQYF. The CDR3 bases are TGTGCCAGCAGCCGCGGCGGGACAGGGGGCGGGAAGACCCAGTACTTC.

The chain joins TRBV6-4 to TRBJ1-1; D might be TRBD1 (5 bases). Germline V gene sequence: CDR1 MRHNA, CDR2 SNTAGT. The V end was cut by 3 bases, the J end by 1 base, with 6 bases between. The CDR3 sequence is 13 residues long. The CDR3 protein is CASSEGANTEAFF. The DNA for the CDR3 is TGTGCCAGCAGTGAAGGGGCGAACACTGAAGCTTTCTTT.

The genes are TRBV6-5 and TRBJ2-1; D is uncertain. The CDR3 sequence is 14 residues long. The V and J ends lost 5 bases and 0 bases respectively, with 8 bases between them. Germline CDR1 MNHEY, CDR2 SVGAGI. CDR3 DNA: TGTGCCAGCAGTCGGCTGAGCTCCTACAATGAGCAGTTCTTC. Amino acid sequence: CASSRLSSYNEQFF.

This rearrangement joins TRBV7-3 to TRBJ1-1, with 10 bases identical to TRBD1. The CDR3 runs to 14 residues. The germline V gene encodes CDR1 SGHTA and CDR2 FQGTGA. V shed 5 bases and J 6 bases; nucleotides not matched to a gene: 6. For the CDR3, the DNA is TGTGCCAGCAGCGGGACAGGGGCGAGGGCTGAAGCTTTCTTT. Amino acids: CASSGTGARAEAFF. Complete variable domain (other parts from reference TRBV7-3 and TRBJ1-1): GAGVSQTPSNKVTEKGKYVELRCDPISGHTALYWYRQSLGQGPEFLIYFQGTGAADDSGLPNDRFFAVRPEGSVSTLKIQRTERGDSAVYLCASSGTGARAEAFFGQGTRLTVV.

The V and J genes are TRBV7-9 and TRBJ2-7, with D perhaps TRBD1 (6 bases). Trimming stripped 3 bases from V and 2 bases from J, with 8 bases between. Germline lookup yields CDR1 SEHNR and CDR2 FQNEAQ (reference sequence). This CDR3 region has 13 residues. The CDR3 region has the DNA TGTGCCAGCAGCTTTTGGACAGCCTACGAGCAGTACTTC. This sequence encodes CASSFWTAYEQYF.

This rearrangement joins TRBV7-3 to TRBJ2-2; weak D call: TRBD1 (5 bases). Per germline, CDR1 SGHTA and CDR2 FQGTGA. CDR3 length: 14 amino acids. V dropped 1 base and J dropped 5 bases, with 8 bases sitting between them. The chain's CDR3 is CASSLIQGTGELFF. In nucleotides, the CDR3 is TGTGCCAGCAGCTTAATCCAGGGTACCGGGGAGCTGTTTTTT.

This chain uses TRBV7-9 with TRBJ2-7; weak D call: TRBD1 (5 bases). Trimming cost V 10 bases and J 4 bases, with 20 bases left between them. Germline CDR1 is SEHNR and CDR2 is FQNEAQ (reference sequence). CDR3 length: 14 amino acids. CDR3 DNA sequence: TGTGCCATGAAGCCGGTGCAGGGTGGATACGAGCAGTACTTC. Amino acid sequence: CAMKPVQGGYEQYF.

V gene TRBV5-6 combines with J gene TRBJ1-5; perhaps TRBD1 as D (6 bases). This CDR3 has 14 amino acids. Trimming stripped 0 bases from V and 3 bases from J, with 7 bases between. In germline, CDR1 is SGHDT, CDR2 YYEEEE. The CDR3 bases are TGTGCCAGCAGCTTGGGACAGGTCAATCAGCCCCAGCATTTT. Its translation is CASSLGQVNQPQHF.

This clone was recorded once. The chain employs TRBV15 and TRBJ2-7; D is perhaps TRBD1 or TRBD2 (6 bases each). The germline CDR1 and CDR2 sequences are LNHNV and YYDKDF (reference sequence). The CDR3 is 19 residues long. Trimming removed 0 bases at V and 2 bases at J, with 23 bases between. The CDR3 loop is CATSRDTLVLRGVTYEQYF. The CDR3 DNA sequence: TGTGCCACCAGCAGAGATACCCTAGTATTAAGGGGGGTCACCTACGAGCAGTACTTC.

V gene TRBV27 combines with J gene TRBJ1-6; 7 bases map to TRBD1. The germline CDR1 and CDR2 sequences are MNHEY and SMNVEV (reference sequence). Trimming cost V 7 bases and J 8 bases; bases outside gene matches: 8. The CDR3 spans 14 residues. CDR3 sequence (DNA): TGTGCCAGCACCGTAGACAGGGAGTATTCACCCCTCCACTTT. Translation: CASTVDREYSPLHF.